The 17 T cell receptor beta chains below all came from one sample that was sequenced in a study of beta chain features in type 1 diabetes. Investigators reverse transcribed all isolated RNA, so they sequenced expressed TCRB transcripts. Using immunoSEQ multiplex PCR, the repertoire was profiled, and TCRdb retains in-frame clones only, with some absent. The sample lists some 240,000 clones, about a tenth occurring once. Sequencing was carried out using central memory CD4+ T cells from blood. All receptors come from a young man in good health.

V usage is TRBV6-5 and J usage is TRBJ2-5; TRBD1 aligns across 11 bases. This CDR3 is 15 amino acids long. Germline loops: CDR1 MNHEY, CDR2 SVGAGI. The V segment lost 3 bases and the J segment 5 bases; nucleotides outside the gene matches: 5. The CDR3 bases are TGTGCCAGCAGTTATTCCGGGACAGGGGGTGAGACCCAGTACTTC. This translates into CASSYSGTGGETQYF.

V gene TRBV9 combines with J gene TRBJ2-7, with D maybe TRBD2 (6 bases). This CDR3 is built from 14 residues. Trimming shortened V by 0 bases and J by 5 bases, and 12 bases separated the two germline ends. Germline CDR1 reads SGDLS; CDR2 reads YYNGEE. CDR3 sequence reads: CASSVGGMENEQYF. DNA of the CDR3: TGTGCCAGCAGCGTAGGCGGGATGGAGAACGAGCAGTACTTC.

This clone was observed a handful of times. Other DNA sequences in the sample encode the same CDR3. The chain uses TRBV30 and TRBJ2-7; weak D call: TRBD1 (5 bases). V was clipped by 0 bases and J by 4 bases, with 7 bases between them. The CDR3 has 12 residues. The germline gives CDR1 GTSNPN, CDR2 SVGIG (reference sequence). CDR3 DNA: TGTGCCTGGAGTGTCGACAGATACGAGCAGTACTTC. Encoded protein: CAWSVDRYEQYF.

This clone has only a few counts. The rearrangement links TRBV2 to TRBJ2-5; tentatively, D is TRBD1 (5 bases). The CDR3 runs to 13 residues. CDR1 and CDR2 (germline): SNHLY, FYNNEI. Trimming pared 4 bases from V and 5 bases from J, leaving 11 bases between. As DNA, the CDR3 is TGTGCCAGCAGTGCCGACAGTAGGGAGACCCAGTACTTC. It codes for CASSADSRETQYF.

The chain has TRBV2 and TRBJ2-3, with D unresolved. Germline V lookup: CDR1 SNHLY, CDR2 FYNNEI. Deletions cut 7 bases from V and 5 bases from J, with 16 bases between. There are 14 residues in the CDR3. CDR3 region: CASTPWSRGDTQYF. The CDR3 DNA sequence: TGTGCCAGCACCCCGTGGTCCCGTGGAGATACGCAGTATTTT.

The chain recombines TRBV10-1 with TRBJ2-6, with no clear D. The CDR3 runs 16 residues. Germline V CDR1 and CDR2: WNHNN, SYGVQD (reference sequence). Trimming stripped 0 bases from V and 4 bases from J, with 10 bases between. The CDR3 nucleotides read TGCGCCAGCAGTGAGTCGACGGGCACAGGGGCCAACGTCCTGACTTTC. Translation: CASSESTGTGANVLTF.

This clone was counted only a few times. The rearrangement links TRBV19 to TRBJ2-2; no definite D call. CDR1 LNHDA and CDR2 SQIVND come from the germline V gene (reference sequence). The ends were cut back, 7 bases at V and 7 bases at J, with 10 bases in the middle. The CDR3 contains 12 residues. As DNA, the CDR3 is TGTGCCAGTAATGGGCAGATCGGGGAGCTGTTTTTT. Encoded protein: CASNGQIGELFF.

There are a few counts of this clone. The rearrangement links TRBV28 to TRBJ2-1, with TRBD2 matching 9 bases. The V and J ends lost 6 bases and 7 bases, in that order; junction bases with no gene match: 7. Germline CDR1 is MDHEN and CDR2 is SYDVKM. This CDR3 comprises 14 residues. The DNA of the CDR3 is TGTGCCAGCAGACCCGGACTAGCGACAAATGAGCAGTTCTTC. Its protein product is CASRPGLATNEQFF.

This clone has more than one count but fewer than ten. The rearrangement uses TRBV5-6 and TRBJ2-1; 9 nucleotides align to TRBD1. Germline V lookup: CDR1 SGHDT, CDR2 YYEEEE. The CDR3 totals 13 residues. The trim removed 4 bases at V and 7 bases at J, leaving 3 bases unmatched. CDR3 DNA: TGTGCCAGCAGCGGGACAGGGTGGAATGAGCAGTTCTTC. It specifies CASSGTGWNEQFF.

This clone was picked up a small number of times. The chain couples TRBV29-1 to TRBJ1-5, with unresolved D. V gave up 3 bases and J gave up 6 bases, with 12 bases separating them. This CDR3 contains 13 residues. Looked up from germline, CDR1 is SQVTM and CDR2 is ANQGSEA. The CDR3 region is CSVDSGKGQPQHF. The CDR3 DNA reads TGCAGCGTTGATAGTGGGAAGGGTCAGCCCCAGCATTTT.

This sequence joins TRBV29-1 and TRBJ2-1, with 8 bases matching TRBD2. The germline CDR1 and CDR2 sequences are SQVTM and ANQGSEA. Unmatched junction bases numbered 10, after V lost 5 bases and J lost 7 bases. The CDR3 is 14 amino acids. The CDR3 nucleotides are TGCAGCGTTAAAAAAATAGCGGGATGGAATGAGCAGTTCTTC. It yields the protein CSVKKIAGWNEQFF.

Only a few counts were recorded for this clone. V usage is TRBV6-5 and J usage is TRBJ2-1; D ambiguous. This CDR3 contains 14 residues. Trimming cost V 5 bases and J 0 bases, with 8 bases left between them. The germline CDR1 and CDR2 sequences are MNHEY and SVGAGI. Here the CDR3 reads CASSTAPSYNEQFF. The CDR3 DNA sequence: TGTGCCAGCAGTACGGCTCCCTCCTACAATGAGCAGTTCTTC.

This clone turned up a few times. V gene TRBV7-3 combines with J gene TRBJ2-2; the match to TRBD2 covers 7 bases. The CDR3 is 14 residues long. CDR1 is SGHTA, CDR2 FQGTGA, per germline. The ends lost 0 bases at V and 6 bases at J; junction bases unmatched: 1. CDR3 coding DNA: TGTGCCAGCAGCTTAACGCTAGCGGCCGGGGAGCTGTTTTTT. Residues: CASSLTLAAGELFF.

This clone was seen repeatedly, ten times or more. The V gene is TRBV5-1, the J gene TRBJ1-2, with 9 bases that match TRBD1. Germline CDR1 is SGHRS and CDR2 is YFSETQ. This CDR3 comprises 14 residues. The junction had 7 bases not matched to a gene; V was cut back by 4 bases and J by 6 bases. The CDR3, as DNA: TGCGCCAGCAGCCCGGACAGGGGAAGTGATGGCTACACCTTC. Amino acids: CASSPDRGSDGYTF.

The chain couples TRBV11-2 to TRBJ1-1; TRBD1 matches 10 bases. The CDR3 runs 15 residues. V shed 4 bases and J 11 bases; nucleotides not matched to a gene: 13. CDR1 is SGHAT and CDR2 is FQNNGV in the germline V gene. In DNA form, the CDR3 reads TGTGCCAGCAGCTCGAATCCGGGACAGGGGAGTACGGCTTTCTTT. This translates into CASSSNPGQGSTAFF.

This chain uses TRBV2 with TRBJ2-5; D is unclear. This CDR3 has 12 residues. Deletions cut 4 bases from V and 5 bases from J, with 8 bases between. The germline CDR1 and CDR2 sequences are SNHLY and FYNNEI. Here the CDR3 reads CASSVGWETQYF. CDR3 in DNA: TGTGCCAGCAGTGTGGGGTGGGAGACCCAGTACTTC.

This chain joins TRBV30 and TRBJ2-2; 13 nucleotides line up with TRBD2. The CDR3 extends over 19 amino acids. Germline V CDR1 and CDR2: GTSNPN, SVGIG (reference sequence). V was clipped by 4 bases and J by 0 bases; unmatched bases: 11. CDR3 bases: TGTGCCTGGACCAGAGGACTAGCGGGAGTAGTAACGAACACCGGGGAGCTGTTTTTT. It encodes CAWTRGLAGVVTNTGELFF.